This TCR beta chain is from a study of T cells in localized non-small cell lung cancer. General study results and limits: There was higher T cell clonality in uninvolved adjacent lung than in tumor, and it was highest there. Because researchers sequenced only one region of the tumor, heterogeneity is still possible. The appearance of a median 57 of the top 100 tumor clones was seen in adjacent lung.

Notes on this clone: Antigen specificity is unknown.

Generated by immunoSEQ multiplex PCR, the TCRdb table keeps only in-frame clones and is missing some. Found here are fewer than 35,000 clones, around 94% of them singletons; the top ten hold around 0.73%. This TCR came from a woman aged 35-75 years with stage I lung adenocarcinoma. The source was peripheral blood, collected before any cancer treatment.

Written as DNA, the CDR3 is TGTGCCAGCAGCAGAGCGGGGTTTAACACCGGGGAGCTGTTTTTT. Protein sequence: CASSRAGFNTGELFF. The chain couples TRBV5-4 to TRBJ2-2; the match to TRBD2 covers 7 bases. The CDR3 is made up of 15 amino acids. Germline CDR1 and CDR2: SGHNT and YYREEE (reference sequence). The V segment lost 4 bases and the J segment 2 bases; nucleotides outside the gene matches: 5.